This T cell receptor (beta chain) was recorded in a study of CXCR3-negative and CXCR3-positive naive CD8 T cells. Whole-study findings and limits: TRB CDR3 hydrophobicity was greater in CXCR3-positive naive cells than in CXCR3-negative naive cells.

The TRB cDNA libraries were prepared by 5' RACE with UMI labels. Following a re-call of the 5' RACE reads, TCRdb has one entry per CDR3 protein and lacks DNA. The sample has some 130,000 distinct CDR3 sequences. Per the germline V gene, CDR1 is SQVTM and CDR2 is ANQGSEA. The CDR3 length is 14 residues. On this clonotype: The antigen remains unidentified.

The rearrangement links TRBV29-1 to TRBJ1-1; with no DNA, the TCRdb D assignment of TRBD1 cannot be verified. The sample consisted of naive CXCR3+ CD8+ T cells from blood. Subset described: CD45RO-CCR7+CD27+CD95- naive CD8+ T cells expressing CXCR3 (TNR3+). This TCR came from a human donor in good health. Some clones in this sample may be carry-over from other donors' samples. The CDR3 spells CSVDNGTGYTEAFF.